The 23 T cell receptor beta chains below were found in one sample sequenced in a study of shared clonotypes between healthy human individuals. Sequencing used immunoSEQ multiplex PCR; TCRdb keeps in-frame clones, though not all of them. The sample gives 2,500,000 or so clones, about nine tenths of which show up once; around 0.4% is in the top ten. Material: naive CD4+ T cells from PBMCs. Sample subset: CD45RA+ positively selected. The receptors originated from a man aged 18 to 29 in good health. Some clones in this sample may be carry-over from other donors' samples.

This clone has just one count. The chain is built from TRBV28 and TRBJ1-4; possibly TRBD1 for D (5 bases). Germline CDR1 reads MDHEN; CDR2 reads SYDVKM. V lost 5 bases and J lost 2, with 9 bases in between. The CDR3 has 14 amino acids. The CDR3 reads CASSRDWTNEKLFF. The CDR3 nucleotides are TGTGCCAGCAGTCGGGACTGGACTAATGAAAAACTGTTTTTT.

Here the CDR3 reads CASSYATGVGIYGYTF. The CDR3 nucleotides read TGTGCCAGCAGCTACGCAACAGGGGTCGGGATCTATGGCTACACCTTC. This chain joins TRBV5-5 and TRBJ1-2, with 7 bases fitting TRBD1. Trimming at V came to 3 bases and at J to 4 bases, leaving 12 bases not matched to a gene. The CDR3 is 16 residues long. Looked up from germline, CDR1 is SGHKS and CDR2 is YYEKEE (reference sequence). Full variable domain (rest looked up from reference TRBV5-5 and TRBJ1-2): DAGVTQSPTHLIKTRGQQVTLRCSPISGHKSVSWYQQVLGQGPQFIFQYYEKEERGRGNFPDRFSARQFPNYSSELNVNALLLGDSALYLCASSYATGVGIYGYTFGSGTRLTVV.

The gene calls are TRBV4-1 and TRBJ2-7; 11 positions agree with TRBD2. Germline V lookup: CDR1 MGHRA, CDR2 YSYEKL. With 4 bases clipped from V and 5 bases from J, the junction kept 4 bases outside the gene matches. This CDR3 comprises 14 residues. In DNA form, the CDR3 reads TGCGCCAGCAGCCGCCTACTAGCGGGGGACGAGCAGTACTTC. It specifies CASSRLLAGDEQYF.

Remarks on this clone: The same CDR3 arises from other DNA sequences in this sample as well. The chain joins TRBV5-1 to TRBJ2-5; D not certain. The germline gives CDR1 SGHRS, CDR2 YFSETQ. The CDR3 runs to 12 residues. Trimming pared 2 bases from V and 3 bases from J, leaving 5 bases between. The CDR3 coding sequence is TGCGCCAGCAGCTTCAATGAAGAGACCCAGTACTTC. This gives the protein CASSFNEETQYF.

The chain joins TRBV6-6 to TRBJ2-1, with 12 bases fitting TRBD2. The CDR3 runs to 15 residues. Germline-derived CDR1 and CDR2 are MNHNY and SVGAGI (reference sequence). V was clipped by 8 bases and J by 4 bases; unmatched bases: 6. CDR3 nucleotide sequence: TGTGCCAGCTTTCTAGCGGGAGGGCGATACAATGAGCAGTTCTTC. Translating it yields CASFLAGGRYNEQFF.

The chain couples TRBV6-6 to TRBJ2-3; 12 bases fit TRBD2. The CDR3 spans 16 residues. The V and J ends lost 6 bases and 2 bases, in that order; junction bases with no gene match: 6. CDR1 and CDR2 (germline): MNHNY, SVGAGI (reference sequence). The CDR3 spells CASRPTSGGPTDTQYF. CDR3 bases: TGTGCCAGCAGACCGACTAGCGGGGGACCCACAGATACGCAGTATTTT.

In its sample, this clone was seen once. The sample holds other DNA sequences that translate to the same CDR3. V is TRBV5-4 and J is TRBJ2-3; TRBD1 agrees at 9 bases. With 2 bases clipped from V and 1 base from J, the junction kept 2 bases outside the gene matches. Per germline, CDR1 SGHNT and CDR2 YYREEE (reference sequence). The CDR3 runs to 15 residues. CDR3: CASSLGTGRTDTQYF. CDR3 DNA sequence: TGTGCCAGCAGCTTAGGGACAGGGCGCACAGATACGCAGTATTTT.

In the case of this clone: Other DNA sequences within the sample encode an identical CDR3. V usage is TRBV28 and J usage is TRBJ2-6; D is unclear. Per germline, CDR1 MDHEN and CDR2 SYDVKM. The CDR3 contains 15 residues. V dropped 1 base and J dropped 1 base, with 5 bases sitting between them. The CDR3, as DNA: TGTGCCAGCAGTTTATTCCGGTCTGGGGCCAACGTCCTGACTTTC. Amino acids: CASSLFRSGANVLTF.

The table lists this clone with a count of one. The CDR3 loop is CASSPERATDTQYF. CDR3 sequence (DNA): TGTGCCAGCAGCCCGGAGCGGGCCACAGATACGCAGTATTTT. This chain uses TRBV7-6 with TRBJ2-3, with a weak D call TRBD2 (6 bases). Germline values: CDR1 SGHVS, CDR2 FNYEAQ. V lost 5 bases, J lost 2 bases, and 11 bases lay in between. The length of the CDR3 is 14 residues.

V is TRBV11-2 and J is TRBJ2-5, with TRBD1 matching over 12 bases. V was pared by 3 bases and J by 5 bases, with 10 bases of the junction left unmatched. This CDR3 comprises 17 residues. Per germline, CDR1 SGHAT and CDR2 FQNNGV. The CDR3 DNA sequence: TGTGCCAGCAGCTTTGCCGGGACAGGGGGCGCCCAGGAGACCCAGTACTTC. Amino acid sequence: CASSFAGTGGAQETQYF.

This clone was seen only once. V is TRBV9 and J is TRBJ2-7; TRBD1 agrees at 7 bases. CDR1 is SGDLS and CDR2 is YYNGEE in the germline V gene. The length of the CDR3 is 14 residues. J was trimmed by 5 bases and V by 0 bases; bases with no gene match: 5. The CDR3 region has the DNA TGTGCCAGCAGCGTAGCGGGACAGTCCAACGAGCAGTACTTC. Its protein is CASSVAGQSNEQYF.

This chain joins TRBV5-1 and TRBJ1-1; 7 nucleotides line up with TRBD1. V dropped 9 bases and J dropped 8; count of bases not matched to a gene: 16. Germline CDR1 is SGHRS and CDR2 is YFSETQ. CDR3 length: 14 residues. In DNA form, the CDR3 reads TGCGCCACCAGACGATTACCGGGACAGACGGAAGCTTTCTTT. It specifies CATRRLPGQTEAFF.

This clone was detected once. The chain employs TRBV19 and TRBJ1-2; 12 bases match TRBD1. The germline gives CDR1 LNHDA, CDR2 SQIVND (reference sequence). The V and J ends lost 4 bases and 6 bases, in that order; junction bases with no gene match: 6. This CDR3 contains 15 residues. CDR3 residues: CASSTQGQGADGYTF. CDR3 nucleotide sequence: TGTGCCAGTAGTACCCAGGGACAGGGGGCGGATGGCTACACCTTC.

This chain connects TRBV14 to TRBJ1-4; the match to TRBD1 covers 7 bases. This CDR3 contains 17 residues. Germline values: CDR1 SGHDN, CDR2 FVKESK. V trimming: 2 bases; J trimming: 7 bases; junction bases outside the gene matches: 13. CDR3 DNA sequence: TGTGCCAGCAGCCAACCTTACCGGGACAGTGGCTCTGAAAAACTGTTTTTT. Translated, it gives CASSQPYRDSGSEKLFF.

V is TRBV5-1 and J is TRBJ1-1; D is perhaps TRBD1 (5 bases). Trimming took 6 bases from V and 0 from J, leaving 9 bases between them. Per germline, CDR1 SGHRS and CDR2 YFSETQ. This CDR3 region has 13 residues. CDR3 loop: CASTWGMNTEAFF. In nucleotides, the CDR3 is TGCGCCAGCACCTGGGGCATGAACACTGAAGCTTTCTTT.

In nucleotides, the CDR3 is TGTGCCTGTGAAACAGGCGCCCAAGAGACCCAGTACTTC. Amino acids: CACETGAQETQYF. V and J are TRBV30 and TRBJ2-5, with D possibly being TRBD1 (5 bases). V was shortened by 6 bases and J by 1 base, with 12 bases between the two germline ends. The germline gives CDR1 GTSNPN, CDR2 SVGIG (reference sequence). The CDR3 loop spans 13 amino acids.

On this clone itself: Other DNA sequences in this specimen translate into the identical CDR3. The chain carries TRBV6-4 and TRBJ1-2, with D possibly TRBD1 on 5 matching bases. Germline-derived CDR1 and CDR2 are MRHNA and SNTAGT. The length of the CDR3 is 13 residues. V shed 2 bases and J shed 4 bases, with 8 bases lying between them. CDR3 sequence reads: CASSDGGGYGYTF. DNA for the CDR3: TGTGCCAGCAGTGACGGCGGGGGCTATGGCTACACCTTC.

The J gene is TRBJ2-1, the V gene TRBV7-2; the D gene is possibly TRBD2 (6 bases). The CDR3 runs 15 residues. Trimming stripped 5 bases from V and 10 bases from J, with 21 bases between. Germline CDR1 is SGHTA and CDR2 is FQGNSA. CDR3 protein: CASSEPLRGGDEQFF. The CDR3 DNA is TGTGCCAGCAGCGAGCCCCTCCGAGGAGGGGACGAGCAGTTCTTC.

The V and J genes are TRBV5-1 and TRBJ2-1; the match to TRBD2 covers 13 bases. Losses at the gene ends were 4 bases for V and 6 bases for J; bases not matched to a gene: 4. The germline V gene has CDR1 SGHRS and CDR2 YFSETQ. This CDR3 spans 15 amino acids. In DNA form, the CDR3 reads TGCGCCAGCAGCGGGACTAGCGGGGAACCCAATGAGCAGTTCTTC. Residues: CASSGTSGEPNEQFF.

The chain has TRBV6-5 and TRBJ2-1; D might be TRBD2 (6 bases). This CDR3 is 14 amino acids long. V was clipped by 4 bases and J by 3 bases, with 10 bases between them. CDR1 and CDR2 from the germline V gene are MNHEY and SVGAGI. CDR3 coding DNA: TGTGCCAGCAGTTCTGGGACTTTCTACAATGAGCAGTTCTTC. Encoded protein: CASSSGTFYNEQFF.

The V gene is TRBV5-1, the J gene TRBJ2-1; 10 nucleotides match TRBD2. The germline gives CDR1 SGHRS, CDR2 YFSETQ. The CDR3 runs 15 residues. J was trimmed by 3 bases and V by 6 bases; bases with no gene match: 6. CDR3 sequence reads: CASIPRTSGYNEQFF. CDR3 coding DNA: TGCGCCAGCATCCCCAGGACTAGCGGCTACAATGAGCAGTTCTTC.

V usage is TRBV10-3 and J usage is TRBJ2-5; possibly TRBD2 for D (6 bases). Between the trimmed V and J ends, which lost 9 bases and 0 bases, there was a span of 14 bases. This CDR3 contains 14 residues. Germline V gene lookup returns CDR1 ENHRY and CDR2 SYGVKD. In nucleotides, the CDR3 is TGTGCCATACGGGACTCCGCTCACCAAGAGACCCAGTACTTC. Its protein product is CAIRDSAHQETQYF.

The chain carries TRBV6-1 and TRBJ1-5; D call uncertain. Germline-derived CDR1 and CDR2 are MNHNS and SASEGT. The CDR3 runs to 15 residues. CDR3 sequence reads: CAHQAGRNLGQPQHF. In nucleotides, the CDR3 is TGTGCGCATCAGGCAGGCCGCAATCTCGGTCAGCCCCAGCATTTT.